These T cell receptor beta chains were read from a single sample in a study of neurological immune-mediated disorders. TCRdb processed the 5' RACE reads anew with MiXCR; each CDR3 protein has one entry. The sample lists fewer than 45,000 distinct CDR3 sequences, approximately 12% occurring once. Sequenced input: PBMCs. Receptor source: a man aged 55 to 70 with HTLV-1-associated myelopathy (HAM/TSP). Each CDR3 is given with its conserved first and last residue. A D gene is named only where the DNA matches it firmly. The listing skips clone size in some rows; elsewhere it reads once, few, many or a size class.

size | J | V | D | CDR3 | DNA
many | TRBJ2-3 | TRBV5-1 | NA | CASKKQGQGGDTQYF | TGCGCCAGCAAAAAACAGGGTCAAGGTGGAGATACGCAGTATTTT
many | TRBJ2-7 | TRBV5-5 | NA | CASSSDAGRVSYEQYF | TGTGCCAGCAGCTCTGACGCAGGGCGAGTTTCCTACGAGCAGTACTTC
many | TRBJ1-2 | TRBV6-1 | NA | CASSEALRGTYGYTF | TGTGCCAGCAGTGAAGCGCTTCGAGGGACGTATGGCTACACCTTC
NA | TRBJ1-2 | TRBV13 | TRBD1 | CDSSRTGLYGYTF | TGTGACAGCAGCCGGACAGGGCTCTATGGCTACACCTTC
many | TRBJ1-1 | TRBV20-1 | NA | CSAPGAAGVGEAFF | TGCAGTGCTCCCGGTGCGGCAGGGGTGGGCGAAGCTTTCTTT
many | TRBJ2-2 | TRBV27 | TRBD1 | CASSPGTGTGELFF | TGTGCCAGCAGTCCCGGGACAGGCACCGGGGAGCTGTTTTTT
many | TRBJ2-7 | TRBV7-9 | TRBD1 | CASSPAPGQGSYEQYF | TGTGCCAGCAGCCCGGCGCCGGGACAGGGCTCCTACGAGCAGTACTTC
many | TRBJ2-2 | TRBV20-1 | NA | CSARGLGDTGELFF | TGCAGTGCTAGAGGCCTAGGTGACACCGGGGAGCTGTTTTTT
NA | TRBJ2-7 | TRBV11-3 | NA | CASSRLDFPYEQYF | TGTGCCAGCAGCCGCCTGGACTTTCCCTACGAGCAGTACTTC
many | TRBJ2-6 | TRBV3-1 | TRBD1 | CASRGDSLVSGANVLTF | TGTGCCAGTCGAGGGGACAGCCTCGTCTCTGGGGCCAACGTCCTGACTTTC
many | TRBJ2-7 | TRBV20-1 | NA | CSARDGGSGYEQYF | TGCAGTGCTAGAGACGGAGGGAGTGGCTACGAGCAGTACTTC
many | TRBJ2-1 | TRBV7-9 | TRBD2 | CASSLYGRGGEQFF | TGTGCCAGCAGCTTATACGGGAGGGGCGGTGAGCAGTTCTTC
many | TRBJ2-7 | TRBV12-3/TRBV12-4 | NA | CASSLGPARGSYEQYF | TGTGCCAGCAGTTTAGGCCCAGCGCGAGGATCCTACGAGCAGTACTTC
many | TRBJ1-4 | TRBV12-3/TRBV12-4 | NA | CASSSGIIGGKLFF | TGTGCCAGCAGTTCCGGGATCATAGGGGGAAAACTGTTTTTT
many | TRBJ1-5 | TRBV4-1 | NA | CASSQGDGGGQPQHF | TGCGCCAGCAGCCAAGGCGATGGGGGTGGGCAGCCCCAGCATTTT
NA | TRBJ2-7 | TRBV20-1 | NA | CSARVSGTPAYEQYF | TGCAGTGCTAGAGTCTCCGGGACACCAGCCTACGAGCAGTACTTC
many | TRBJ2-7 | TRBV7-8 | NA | CASSEGGRRYEQYF | TGTGCCAGCTCGGAGGGGGGGCGCCGCTACGAGCAGTACTTC
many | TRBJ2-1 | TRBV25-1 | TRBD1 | CASSAAGQGYNEQFF | TGTGCCAGCAGTGCTGCCGGACAGGGGTACAATGAGCAGTTCTTC
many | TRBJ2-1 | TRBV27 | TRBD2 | CASRGLATNEQFF | TGTGCCAGCAGGGGACTAGCTACCAATGAGCAGTTCTTC
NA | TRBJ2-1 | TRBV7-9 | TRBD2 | CASSLELAGSEQFF | TGTGCCAGCAGCTTAGAACTAGCGGGAAGCGAGCAGTTCTTC
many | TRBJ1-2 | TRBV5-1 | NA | CASSLEREGYGYTF | TGCGCCAGCAGCTTGGAGAGGGAGGGCTATGGCTACACCTTC
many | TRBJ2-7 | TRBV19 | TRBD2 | CASSSKSGSAEQYF | TGTGCCAGTAGCTCCAAGAGCGGGAGTGCCGAGCAGTACTTC
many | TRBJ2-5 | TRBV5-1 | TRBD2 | CASSPSGLAGQTQYF | TGCGCCAGCAGCCCGTCGGGACTAGCGGGGCAGACCCAGTACTTC
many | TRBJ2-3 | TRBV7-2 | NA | CASSLSRGTDTQYF | TGTGCCAGCAGCTTAAGTAGAGGCACAGATACGCAGTATTTT
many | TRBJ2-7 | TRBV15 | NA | CATSSPSGYEQYF | TGTGCCACCAGCAGCCCGAGCGGATACGAGCAGTACTTC
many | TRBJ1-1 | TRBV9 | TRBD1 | CASSVGGGQETNTEAFF | TGTGCCAGCAGCGTAGGGGGGGGACAGGAGACGAACACTGAAGCTTTCTTT
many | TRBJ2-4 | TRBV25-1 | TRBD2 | CASSESATISSGRNIQYF | TGTGCCAGCAGTGAATCCGCCACGATCTCTAGCGGGAGGAACATTCAGTACTTC
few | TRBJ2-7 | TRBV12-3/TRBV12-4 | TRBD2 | CASSNSGRSSYEQYF | TGTGCCAGCAGTAATAGCGGGAGGTCTTCCTACGAGCAGTACTTC
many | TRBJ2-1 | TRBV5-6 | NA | CASSLSPSSYNEQFF | TGTGCCAGCAGCTTGTCCCCGAGCTCCTACAATGAGCAGTTCTTC
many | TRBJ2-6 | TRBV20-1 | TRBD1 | CSARVDRGGSGANVLTF | TGCAGTGCTAGAGTCGACAGGGGTGGGTCTGGGGCCAACGTCCTGACTTTC
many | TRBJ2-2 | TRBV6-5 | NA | CASSLTGRSSGELFF | TGTGCCAGCAGTCTCACTGGGAGGAGCTCCGGGGAGCTGTTTTTT
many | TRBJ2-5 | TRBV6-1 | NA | CASGTSFQETQYF | TGTGCCAGCGGGACAAGTTTCCAAGAGACCCAGTACTTC
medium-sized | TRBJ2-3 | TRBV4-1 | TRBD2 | CASSRPGLADSTDTQYF | TGCGCCAGCAGCCGCCCGGGACTAGCGGATAGCACAGATACGCAGTATTTT
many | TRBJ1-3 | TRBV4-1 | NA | CASSQGQSTGNTIYF | TGCGCCAGCAGCCAAGGACAGTCGACGGGAAACACCATATATTTT
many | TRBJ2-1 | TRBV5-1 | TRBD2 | CASSLVGLAVTNEQFF | TGCGCCAGCAGCTTGGTGGGACTAGCGGTGACTAATGAGCAGTTCTTC
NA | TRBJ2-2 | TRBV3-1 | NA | CASSQTGPTGELFF | TGTGCCAGCAGCCAGACAGGACCCACCGGGGAGCTGTTTTTT
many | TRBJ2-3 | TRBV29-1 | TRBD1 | CSVETGVTDTQYF | TGCAGCGTTGAAACAGGGGTCACAGATACGCAGTATTTT
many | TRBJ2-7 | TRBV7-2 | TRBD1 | CASSFQQGGFAEQYF | TGTGCCAGCAGCTTCCAACAGGGGGGCTTCGCGGAGCAGTACTTC
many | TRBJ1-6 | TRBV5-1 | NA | CASSLRSQGGSPLHF | TGCGCCAGCAGCTTAAGGTCGCAGGGTGGTTCACCCCTCCACTTT
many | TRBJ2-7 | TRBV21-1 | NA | CASSTRTGHSYEQYF | TGTGCCAGCAGCACCCGGACAGGACACTCCTACGAGCAGTACTTC
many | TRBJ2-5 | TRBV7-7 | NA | CASSPAPRETQYF | TGTGCTAGCAGCCCAGCCCCCCGGGAGACCCAGTACTTC
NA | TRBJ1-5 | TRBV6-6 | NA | CASSYSGRPGRNQPQHF | TGTGCCAGCAGTTACTCGGGTCGACCGGGCAGAAATCAGCCCCAGCATTTT
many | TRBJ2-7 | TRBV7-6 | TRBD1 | CATSRQGADEQYF | TGTGCCACCAGCCGACAGGGGGCTGACGAGCAGTACTTC
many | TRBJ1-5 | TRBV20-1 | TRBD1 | CSARGPGTGGSEPQHF | TGCAGTGCTAGAGGGCCTGGGACAGGGGGTTCGGAGCCCCAGCATTTT
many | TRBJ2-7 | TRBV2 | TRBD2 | CASSEAPSGIYEQYF | TGTGCCAGCAGTGAAGCCCCTAGCGGGATATACGAGCAGTACTTC
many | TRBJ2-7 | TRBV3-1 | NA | CASSQEGGRYEQYF | TGTGCCAGCAGCCAAGAGGGGGGGCGCTACGAGCAGTACTTC
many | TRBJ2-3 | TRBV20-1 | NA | CSAPTQNGDTQYF | TGCAGTGCCCCGACCCAAAACGGAGATACGCAGTATTTT
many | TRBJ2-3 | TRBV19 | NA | CASSIWGAGTDTQYF | TGTGCCAGTAGTATATGGGGGGCTGGCACAGATACGCAGTATTTT
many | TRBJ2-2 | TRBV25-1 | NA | CASSGLQGTGELFF | TGTGCCAGCAGTGGGCTACAGGGCACCGGGGAGCTGTTTTTT